Listed below are T cell receptor beta chains from one sample, sequenced in a study of control samples from healthy donors and cancer patients. Assay used: immunoSEQ multiplex PCR; TCRdb lists only in-frame clones, some missing. The repertoire holds some 120,000 clones, with almost 95% as singletons. The specimen was PBMCs. The receptors were gathered from an elderly man with head and neck cancer. The CDR3 runs from the conserved cysteine through the conserved F or W. The D gene is left open where the match is weak. Size is stated for part of the rows, as once, few or many counts, or as a class when the clone is expanded.

D gene	V gene	clone size	J gene	CDR3 DNA	CDR3 protein
NA	TRBV6-5	NA	TRBJ2-7	TGTGCCAGCAGTACAGGTTCCTACGAGCAGTACTTC	CASSTGSYEQYF
NA	TRBV4-3	once	TRBJ2-7	TGCGCCAGCAGCCAGTTTAGCAACCCAGGAGGCGAGCAGTACTTC	CASSQFSNPGGEQYF
NA	TRBV5-4	NA	TRBJ2-1	TGTGCCTTTACAGGGCGCTCTCCCGGGGTGCAGTTCTTC	CAFTGRSPGVQFF
NA	TRBV24-1	NA	TRBJ2-1	TGTGCCACCAGTGAGGGTGACTACACCTCCTACAATGAGCAGTTCTTC	CATSEGDYTSYNEQFF
TRBD1	TRBV4-1	NA	TRBJ1-1	TGCGCCAGCAGCCCGCCCGGGACAGGGGTCGGCGCTTTCTTT	CASSPPGTGVGAFF
TRBD2	TRBV5-1	few	TRBJ2-1	TGCGCCAGCAGCCTAGGACTAGGCCTTGGGAATGAGCAGTTCTTC	CASSLGLGLGNEQFF
NA	TRBV7-9	NA	TRBJ1-4	TGTGCCAGCAGCTTCGCGGGGGCCACTAATGAAAAACTGTTTTTT	CASSFAGATNEKLFF
TRBD2	TRBV5-4	NA	TRBJ2-2	TGTGCCAGCAGTGCCGCCCCCGGGAGGGAGAACACCGGGGAGCTGTTTTTT	CASSAAPGRENTGELFF
TRBD1	TRBV15	NA	TRBJ1-2	TGTGCCACCAGCTTGGACAGGGTGAACTATGGCTACACCTTC	CATSLDRVNYGYTF
NA	TRBV6-5	once	TRBJ2-1	TGTGCCAGCAGTTACGGGCTGGGCGGGGCTCTGGATGAGCAGTTCTTC	CASSYGLGGALDEQFF
NA	TRBV10-3	NA	TRBJ2-2	TGTGCCATCAGTGAGGCCGGGGAGCTGTTTTTT	CAISEAGELFF
TRBD2	TRBV5-1	NA	TRBJ2-3	TGCGCCAGCAGGCCGACTAGCGCGCCCACAGATACGCAGTATTTT	CASRPTSAPTDTQYF
NA	TRBV18	NA	TRBJ2-2	TGTGCCAGCTCACCCCTCAGGGGAGCTGGGGAGCTGTTTTTT	CASSPLRGAGELFF
NA	TRBV2	NA	TRBJ1-6	TGTGCCAGCAGAGTAGAGGGGGGAAACAATTCACCCCTCCACTTT	CASRVEGGNNSPLHF
TRBD1	TRBV27	NA	TRBJ2-7	TGTGCCAGCAGTTTATCAGGGCAGGGGGCTACCTACGAGCAGTACTTC	CASSLSGQGATYEQYF
TRBD1	TRBV6-5	NA	TRBJ1-1	TGTGCCAGCAGTTCCGGACAGGGTGAAGCTTTCTTT	CASSSGQGEAFF
TRBD2	TRBV3-1/TRBV3-2	NA	TRBJ2-1	TGTGCCAGCAGCCAATATGTACGGACTAGCGGGGGGGAGTACAATGAGCAGTTCTTC	CASSQYVRTSGGEYNEQFF
NA	TRBV11-2	NA	TRBJ1-2	TGTGCCAGCAGCTGGGGGGTTTCGAACTATGGCTACACCTTC	CASSWGVSNYGYTF
TRBD2	TRBV6-5	NA	TRBJ2-1	TGTGCCAGCCGACTAAGACTAGCGGGGGTGAATGAGCAGTTCTTC	CASRLRLAGVNEQFF
NA	TRBV7-9	NA	TRBJ2-3	TGTGCCAGCAGCTTAGTGCCCGGCAGGGATACGCAGTATTTT	CASSLVPGRDTQYF
NA	TRBV16	NA	TRBJ2-7	TGTGCCAGCAGCCACCTGGACTACGAGCAGTACTTC	CASSHLDYEQYF
NA	TRBV25-1	NA	TRBJ2-5	TGTGCCAGCAGCAGGACTATCCAAGAGACCCAGTACTTC	CASSRTIQETQYF
NA	TRBV28	NA	TRBJ2-7	TGTGCCAGCGCCTTGGGGAGCTACGAGCAGTACTTC	CASALGSYEQYF
TRBD1	TRBV5-1	NA	TRBJ1-3	TGCGCCAGCAGCTCCGGACAGGGGTCTGGAAACACCATATATTTT	CASSSGQGSGNTIYF
TRBD2	TRBV7-2	NA	TRBJ2-1	TGTGCCAGCAGCCGCCCGACTAGCCAGAATAACCTCCACAATGAGCAGTTCTTC	CASSRPTSQNNLHNEQFF